The clone carrying this T cell receptor (beta chain) was observed many times. The sample belongs to a study of T cells in Graves' hyperthyroidism and ophthalmopathy. From RNA transcripts, TCR beta CDR3 regions were amplified. When the TCR CDR3 underwent first-round RT-PCR, the HTBI primer set was used. MiXCR was run by TCRdb on the multiplex PCR reads, yielding one entry per CDR3 protein. The table lists 80,000 to 100,000 distinct CDR3 sequences, approximately 42% of them singletons, with about 10% in the top ten. The length of the CDR3 is 11 residues. V gave up 5 bases and J gave up 4 bases, with 5 bases separating them. Patients having uncontrolled infection, another autoimmune disease, pregnancy or lactation were not included. Diagnostic decisions used clinical symptoms, serum thyroxine and TRAb, thyroid ultrasound and orbital computed tomography.

V usage is TRBV12-3 or TRBV12-4 and J usage is TRBJ2-5; no clear D gene. Sequenced material: peripheral blood or thyroid tissue (not recorded which). This clonotype was obtained from a woman aged 25 to 39 with Graves' hyperthyroidism. CDR3 residues: CASSVVETQYF. The CDR3 nucleotides are TGTGCCAGCAGTGTCGTAGAGACCCAGTACTTC.